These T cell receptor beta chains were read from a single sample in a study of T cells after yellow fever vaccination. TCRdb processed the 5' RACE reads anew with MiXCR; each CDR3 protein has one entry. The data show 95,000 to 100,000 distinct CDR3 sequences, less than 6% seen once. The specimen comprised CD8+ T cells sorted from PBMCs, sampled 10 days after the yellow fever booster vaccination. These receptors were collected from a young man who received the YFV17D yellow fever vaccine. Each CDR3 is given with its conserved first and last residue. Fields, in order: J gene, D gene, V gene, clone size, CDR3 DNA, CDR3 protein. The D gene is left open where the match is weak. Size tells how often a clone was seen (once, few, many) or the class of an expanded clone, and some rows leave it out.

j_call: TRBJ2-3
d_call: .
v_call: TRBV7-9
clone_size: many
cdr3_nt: TGTGCCAGCAGCTCGATTGCCCAGGGTTGGAGCACAGATACGCAGTATTTT
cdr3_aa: CASSSIAQGWSTDTQYF

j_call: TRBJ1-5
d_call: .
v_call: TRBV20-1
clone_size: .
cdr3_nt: TGCAGTGCTAGTGAGGTCGGGAGCGGGCCCCAGCATTTT
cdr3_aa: CSASEVGSGPQHF

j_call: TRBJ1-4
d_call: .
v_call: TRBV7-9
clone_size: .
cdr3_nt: TGTGCCAGCAGCTTAGCGGGGAACCTTAATGAAAAACTGTTTTTT
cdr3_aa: CASSLAGNLNEKLFF

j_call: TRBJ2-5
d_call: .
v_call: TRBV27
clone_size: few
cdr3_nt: TGTGCCAGCAGTTTCGGAGAACGCGCGGCCCAGTACTTC
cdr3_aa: CASSFGERAAQYF

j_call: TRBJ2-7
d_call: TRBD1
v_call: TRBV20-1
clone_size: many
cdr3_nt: TGCAGTGCCGGGACAGGGTCCTACGAGCAGTACTTC
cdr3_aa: CSAGTGSYEQYF

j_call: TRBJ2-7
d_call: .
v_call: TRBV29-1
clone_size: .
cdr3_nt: TGCAGCGTTGTTGCAGGGTCCTACGAGCAGTACTTC
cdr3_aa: CSVVAGSYEQYF

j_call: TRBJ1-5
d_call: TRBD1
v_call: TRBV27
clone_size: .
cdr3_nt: TGTGCCAGCAGTTCTCTGGGACAGGCCCAGCCCCAGCATTTT
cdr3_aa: CASSSLGQAQPQHF

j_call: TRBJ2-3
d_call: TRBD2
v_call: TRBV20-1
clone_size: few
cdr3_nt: TGCAGTGCTAGAGATCCTTTGGGCGGGGGGGTTGTAGATACGCAGTATTTT
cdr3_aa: CSARDPLGGGVVDTQYF

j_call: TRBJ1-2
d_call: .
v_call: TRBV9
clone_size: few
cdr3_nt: TGTGCCAGCAGCGGTAAGGTTGAGAACTATGGCTACACCTTC
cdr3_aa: CASSGKVENYGYTF

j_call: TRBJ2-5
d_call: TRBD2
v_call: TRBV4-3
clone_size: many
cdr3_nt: TGCGCCAGCAGCCAAGATAGACTAGCGGGGGGGCTGGAGACCCAGTACTTC
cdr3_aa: CASSQDRLAGGLETQYF

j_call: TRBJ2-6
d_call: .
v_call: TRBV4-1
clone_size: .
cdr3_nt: TGCGCCAGCAGCCAAGATGCTGGGGCTGGGGCCAACGTCCTGACTTTC
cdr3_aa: CASSQDAGAGANVLTF

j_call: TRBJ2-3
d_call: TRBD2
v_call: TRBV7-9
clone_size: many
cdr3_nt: TGTGCCAGCAGCCCGGTTATGGGGGGGACAGATACGCAGTATTTT
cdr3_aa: CASSPVMGGTDTQYF

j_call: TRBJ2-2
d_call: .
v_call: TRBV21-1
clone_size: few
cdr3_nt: TGTGCCAGCAGCAATTGGCCGGGACAGGGGTTGCCCAACACCGGGGAGCTGTTTTTT
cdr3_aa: CASSNWPGQGLPNTGELFF

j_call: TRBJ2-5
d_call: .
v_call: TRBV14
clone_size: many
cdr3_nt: TGTGCCAGCAGCCAAGACCCCCCTGGGGTAGCCATAGTGGAGACCCAGTACTTC
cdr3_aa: CASSQDPPGVAIVETQYF

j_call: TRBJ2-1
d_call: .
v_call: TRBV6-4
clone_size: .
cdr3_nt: TGTGCCAGCAGCGACTCACCCTACAATGAGCAGTTCTTC
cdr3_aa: CASSDSPYNEQFF

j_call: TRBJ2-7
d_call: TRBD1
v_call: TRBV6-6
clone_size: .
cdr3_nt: TGTGCCAGCAGTTACTCCGCCGACAGGGGATACGAGCAGTACTTC
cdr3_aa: CASSYSADRGYEQYF

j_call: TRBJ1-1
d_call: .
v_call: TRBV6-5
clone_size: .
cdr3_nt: TGTGCCAGTTCAGCGGAGAACACTGAAGCTTTCTTT
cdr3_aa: CASSAENTEAFF

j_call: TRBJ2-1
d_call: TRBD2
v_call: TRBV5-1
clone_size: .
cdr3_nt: TGCGCCACTTCCTTTACTGGGGGGGATTCTGAGCAGTTCTTC
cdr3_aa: CATSFTGGDSEQFF

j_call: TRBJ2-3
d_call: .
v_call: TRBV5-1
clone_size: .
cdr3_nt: TGCGCCAGCAGCCAAATGGACGCCCGGGTGGGGGGTAGAGATACGCAGTATTTT
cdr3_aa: CASSQMDARVGGRDTQYF

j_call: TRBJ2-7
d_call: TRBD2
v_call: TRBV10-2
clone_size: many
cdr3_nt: TGCGCCAGCTCCCTGGGGCGGGGGAGCTCCTACGAGCAGTACTTC
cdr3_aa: CASSLGRGSSYEQYF

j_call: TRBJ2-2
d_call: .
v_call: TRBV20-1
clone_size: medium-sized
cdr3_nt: TGCAGTGCTAGACTACGGGGGACGAACACCGGGGAGCTGTTTTTT
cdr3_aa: CSARLRGTNTGELFF

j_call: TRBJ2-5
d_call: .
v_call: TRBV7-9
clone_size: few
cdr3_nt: TGTGCCAGCAGCCGGCTCACACTCCCCGAAGAGACCCAGTACTTC
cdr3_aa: CASSRLTLPEETQYF

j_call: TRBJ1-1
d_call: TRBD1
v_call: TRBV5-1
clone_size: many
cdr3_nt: TGCGCCAGCAGCCCAGGGGGGGGGCGGACGAACACTGAAGCTTTCTTT
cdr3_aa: CASSPGGGRTNTEAFF

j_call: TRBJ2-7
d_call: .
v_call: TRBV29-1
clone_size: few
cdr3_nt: TGCAGCGCTCGGGACTCAATGGGGTACGAGCAGTACTTC
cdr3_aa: CSARDSMGYEQYF